This is a list of T cell receptor beta chains from one sample in a study of T cell responses to AZD1222 COVID-19 vaccine. Assay used: immunoSEQ multiplex PCR; TCRdb lists only in-frame clones, some missing. The repertoire holds some 150,000 clones, with just over 90% as singletons. Material: peripheral blood, obtained on day 0 of MenACWY control vaccination. The receptors shown here come from an adult in good health. The CDR3 runs from the conserved cysteine through the conserved F or W. The D gene is left open where the match is weak. Where a row states a size, it is once, few, many or the class of an expanded clone; other rows omit it.

J gene: TRBJ2-1
V gene: TRBV18
clone size: NA
D gene: TRBD2
CDR3 DNA: TGTGCCAGCTCACCACCAGCGGGAGAGTGGAATGAGCAGTTCTTC
CDR3 protein: CASSPPAGEWNEQFF

J gene: TRBJ1-1
V gene: TRBV19
clone size: NA
D gene: NA
CDR3 DNA: TGTGCCAGTAGGACTCCCGGGACCTTCGGAGGGCAAGCTTTCTTT
CDR3 protein: CASRTPGTFGGQAFF

J gene: TRBJ2-7
V gene: TRBV15
clone size: NA
D gene: NA
CDR3 DNA: TGTGCCACCAGCAACGGAAGGACTGGGTACTACGAGCAGTACTTC
CDR3 protein: CATSNGRTGYYEQYF

J gene: TRBJ1-1
V gene: TRBV2
clone size: NA
D gene: NA
CDR3 DNA: TGTGCCAGCAAGATAGACAGCCTTCAAGCTTTCTTT
CDR3 protein: CASKIDSLQAFF

J gene: TRBJ1-5
V gene: TRBV3-1/TRBV3-2
clone size: NA
D gene: NA
CDR3 DNA: TGTGCCAGCAGCCCTCGAATGGAGAGCAATCAGCCCCAGCATTTT
CDR3 protein: CASSPRMESNQPQHF

J gene: TRBJ1-1
V gene: TRBV7-3
clone size: NA
D gene: NA
CDR3 DNA: TGTGCCAGCAGCAGCGAGAGAGGGACTTTCACTGAAGCTTTCTTT
CDR3 protein: CASSSERGTFTEAFF

J gene: TRBJ2-3
V gene: TRBV19
clone size: NA
D gene: TRBD1
CDR3 DNA: TGTGCCATTGGACAGGGGCTTTCGGATACGCAGTATTTT
CDR3 protein: CAIGQGLSDTQYF

J gene: TRBJ2-7
V gene: TRBV6-2/TRBV6-3
clone size: once
D gene: NA
CDR3 DNA: TGTGCCAGCGGCCCGAGCGGCAGGGGACCTTACGAGCAGTACTTC
CDR3 protein: CASGPSGRGPYEQYF

J gene: TRBJ1-1
V gene: TRBV5-4
clone size: NA
D gene: TRBD1
CDR3 DNA: TGTGCCTGCCAACCCCGGACAGGGAACACTGAAGCTTTCTTT
CDR3 protein: CACQPRTGNTEAFF

J gene: TRBJ2-3
V gene: TRBV7-2
clone size: NA
D gene: NA
CDR3 DNA: TGTGCCAGCACCGCCTCGGTGGGCCAGGGAGATACGCAGTATTTT
CDR3 protein: CASTASVGQGDTQYF

J gene: TRBJ2-7
V gene: TRBV9
clone size: NA
D gene: NA
CDR3 DNA: TGTGCCAGCAGCGTCGCCCCCGGGACTCCCGGCCCCTACGAGCAGTACTTC
CDR3 protein: CASSVAPGTPGPYEQYF

J gene: TRBJ2-1
V gene: TRBV7-9
clone size: NA
D gene: NA
CDR3 DNA: TGTGCCAGCAGCTCGGGGATCGGGTCCTACAATGAGCAGTTCTTC
CDR3 protein: CASSSGIGSYNEQFF

J gene: TRBJ1-2
V gene: TRBV11-2
clone size: NA
D gene: NA
CDR3 DNA: TGTGCCAGCAGCTTACTGAGGGACAACGGCTACACCTTC
CDR3 protein: CASSLLRDNGYTF

J gene: TRBJ2-7
V gene: TRBV27
clone size: NA
D gene: NA
CDR3 DNA: TGTGCCAGCAGTTCGACCCCCTACGAGCAGTACTTC
CDR3 protein: CASSSTPYEQYF